The text below deals with one T cell receptor (beta chain). Its antigen is unidentified. These data come from a study of cytomegalovirus exposure and HLA in healthy donors. Findings of the study overall: In vitro work confirmed that three CMV-associated chains recognize CMV antigens. Reports indicated that the classifier achieved high specificity and sensitivity in diagnosing cytomegalovirus status.

This CDR3 comprises 12 residues. V dropped 4 bases and J dropped 7 bases, with 10 bases sitting between them. The germline CDR1 and CDR2 sequences are MGHDK and SYGVNS. PCR amplification relied on 60 Vbeta primers (plus 13 Jbeta primers). The assay was immunoSEQ multiplex PCR, and TCRdb's table has in-frame clones only and misses some. Here the sample spans about 93,000 clones, around 80% being singletons. The V and J genes are TRBV25-1 and TRBJ1-1, with TRBD1 as a possible D gene (5 bases). The specimen was PBMCs. This TCR came from a man under 40 in good health and CMV-seronegative. In nucleotides, the CDR3 is TGTGCCAGCAGTGCAGGGCGGGGTGAAGCTTTCTTT. It codes for CASSAGRGEAFF.